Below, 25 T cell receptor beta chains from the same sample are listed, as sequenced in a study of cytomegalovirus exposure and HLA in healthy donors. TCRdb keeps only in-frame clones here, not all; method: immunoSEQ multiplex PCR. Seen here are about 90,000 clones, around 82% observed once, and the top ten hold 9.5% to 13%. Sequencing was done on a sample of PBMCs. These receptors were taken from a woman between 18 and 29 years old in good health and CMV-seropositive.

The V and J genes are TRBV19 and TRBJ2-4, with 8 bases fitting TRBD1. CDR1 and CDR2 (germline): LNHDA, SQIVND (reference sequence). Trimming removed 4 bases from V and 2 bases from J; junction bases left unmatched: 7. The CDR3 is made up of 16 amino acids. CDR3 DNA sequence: TGTGCCAGTAGTAGGGCCAGGGGGCGTACCAAAAACATTCAGTACTTC. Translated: CASSRARGRTKNIQYF.

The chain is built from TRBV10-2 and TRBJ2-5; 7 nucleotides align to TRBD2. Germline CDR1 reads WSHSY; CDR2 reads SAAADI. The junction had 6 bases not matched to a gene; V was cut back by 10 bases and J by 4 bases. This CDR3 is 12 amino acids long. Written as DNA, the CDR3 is TGCGCCACCGGGAGGCGGCGAGAGACCCAGTACTTC. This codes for CATGRRRETQYF.

CDR3: CATSLGGGYSTDTQYF. The CDR3 DNA reads as TGTGCCACCAGTTTAGGGGGGGGTTATAGCACAGATACGCAGTATTTT. The J gene is TRBJ2-3, the V gene TRBV15, with a tentative D call TRBD2 (7 bases). This CDR3 region has 16 residues. Trimming stripped 6 bases from V and 0 bases from J, with 16 bases between. Germline-derived CDR1 and CDR2 are LNHNV and YYDKDF (reference sequence).

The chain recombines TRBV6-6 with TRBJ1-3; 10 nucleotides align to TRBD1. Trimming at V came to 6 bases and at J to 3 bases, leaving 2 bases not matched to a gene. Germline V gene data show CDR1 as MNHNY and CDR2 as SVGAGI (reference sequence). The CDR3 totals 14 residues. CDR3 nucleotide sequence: TGTGCCAGCAGGACAGGGGGCCGTGGAAACACCATATATTTT. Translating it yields CASRTGGRGNTIYF.

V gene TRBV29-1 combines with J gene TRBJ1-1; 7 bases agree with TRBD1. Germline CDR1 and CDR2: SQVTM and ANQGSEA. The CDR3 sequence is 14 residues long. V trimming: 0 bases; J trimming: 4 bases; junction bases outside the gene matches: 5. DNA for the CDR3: TGCAGCGTTGAAGATTTCACAGGGGCCACTGAAGCTTTCTTT. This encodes CSVEDFTGATEAFF.

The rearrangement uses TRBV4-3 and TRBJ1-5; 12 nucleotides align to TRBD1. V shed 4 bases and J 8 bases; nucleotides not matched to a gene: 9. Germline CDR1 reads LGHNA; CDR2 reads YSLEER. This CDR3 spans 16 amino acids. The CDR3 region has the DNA TGCGCCAGCAGCCCTTCTGCGGGACAGGGGGCGGAGCCCCAGCATTTT. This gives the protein CASSPSAGQGAEPQHF.

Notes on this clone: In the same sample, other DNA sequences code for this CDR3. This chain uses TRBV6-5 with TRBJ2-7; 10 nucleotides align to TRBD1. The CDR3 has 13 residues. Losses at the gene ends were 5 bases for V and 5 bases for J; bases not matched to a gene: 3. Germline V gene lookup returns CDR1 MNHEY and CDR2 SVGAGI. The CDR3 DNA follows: TGTGCCAGCAGTCGGGACAGGGGACACGAGCAGTACTTC. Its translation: CASSRDRGHEQYF.

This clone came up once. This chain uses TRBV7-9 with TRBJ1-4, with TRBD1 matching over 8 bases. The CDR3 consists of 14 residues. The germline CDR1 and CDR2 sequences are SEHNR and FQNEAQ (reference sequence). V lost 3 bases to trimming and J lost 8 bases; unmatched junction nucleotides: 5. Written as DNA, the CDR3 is TGTGCCAGCAGCTTCGACAGGGGTTGGGAAAAACTGTTTTTT. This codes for CASSFDRGWEKLFF.

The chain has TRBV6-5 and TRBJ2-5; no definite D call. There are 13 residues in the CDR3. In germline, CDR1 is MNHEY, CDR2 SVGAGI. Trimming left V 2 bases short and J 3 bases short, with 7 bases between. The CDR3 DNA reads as TGTGCCAGCAGTTACGTGCGGAAAGAGACCCAGTACTTC. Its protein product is CASSYVRKETQYF.

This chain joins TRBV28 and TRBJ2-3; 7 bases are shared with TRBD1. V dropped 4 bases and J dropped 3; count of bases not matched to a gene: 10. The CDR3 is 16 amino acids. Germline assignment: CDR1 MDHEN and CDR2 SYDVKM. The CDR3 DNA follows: TGTGCCAGCAGTTCGACAGGGCGGCTAAGTACAGATACGCAGTATTTT. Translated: CASSSTGRLSTDTQYF.

The CDR3 protein is CASSWNRGQKRDEQFF. The DNA for the CDR3 is TGTGCCAGCAGCTGGAACCGGGGTCAGAAACGGGATGAGCAGTTCTTC. V and J are TRBV7-2 and TRBJ2-1; a weak D match, TRBD2 (5 bases). V dropped 4 bases and J dropped 8 bases, with 21 bases sitting between them. Germline V lookup: CDR1 SGHTA, CDR2 FQGNSA. CDR3 length: 16 amino acids. Together with reference TRBV7-2 and TRBJ2-1, the CDR3 gives the full variable domain: GAGVSQSPSNKVTEKGKDVELRCDPISGHTALYWYRQSLGQGLEFLIYFQGNSAPDKSGLPSDRFSAERTGGSVSTLTIQRTQQEDSAVYLCASSWNRGQKRDEQFFGPGTRLTVL.

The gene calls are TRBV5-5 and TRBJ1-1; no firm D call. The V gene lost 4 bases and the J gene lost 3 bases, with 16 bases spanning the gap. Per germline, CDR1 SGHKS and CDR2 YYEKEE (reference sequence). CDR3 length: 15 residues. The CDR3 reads CASSPPDGVYTEAFF. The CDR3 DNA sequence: TGTGCCAGCAGCCCCCCGGACGGGGTATACACTGAAGCTTTCTTT.

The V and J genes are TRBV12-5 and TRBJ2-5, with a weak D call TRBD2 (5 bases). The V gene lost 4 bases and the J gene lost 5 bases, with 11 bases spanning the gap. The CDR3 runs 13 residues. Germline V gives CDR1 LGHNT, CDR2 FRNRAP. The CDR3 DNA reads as TGTGCTAGTGGTTCGGCTAGCATGGAGACCCAGTACTTC. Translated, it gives CASGSASMETQYF.

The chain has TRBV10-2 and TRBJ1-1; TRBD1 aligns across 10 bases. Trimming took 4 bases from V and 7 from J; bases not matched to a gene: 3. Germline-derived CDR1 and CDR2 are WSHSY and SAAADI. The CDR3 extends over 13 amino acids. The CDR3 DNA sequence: TGCGCCAGCAGTGGGGACAGGGGCCGTGAAGCTTTCTTT. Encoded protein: CASSGDRGREAFF.

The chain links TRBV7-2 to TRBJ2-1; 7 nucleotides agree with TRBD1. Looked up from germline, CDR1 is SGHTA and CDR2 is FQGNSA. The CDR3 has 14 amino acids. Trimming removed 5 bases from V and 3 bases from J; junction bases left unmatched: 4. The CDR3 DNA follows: TGTGCCAGCAGCCGAAGGGACAGCTACAATGAGCAGTTCTTC. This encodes CASSRRDSYNEQFF.

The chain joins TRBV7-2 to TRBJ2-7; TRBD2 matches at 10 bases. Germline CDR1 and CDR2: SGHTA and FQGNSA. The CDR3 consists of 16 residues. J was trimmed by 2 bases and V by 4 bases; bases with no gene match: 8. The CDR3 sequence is CASSSTSGVAPYEQYF. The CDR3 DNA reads TGTGCCAGCAGCTCCACTAGCGGGGTCGCACCCTACGAGCAGTACTTC.

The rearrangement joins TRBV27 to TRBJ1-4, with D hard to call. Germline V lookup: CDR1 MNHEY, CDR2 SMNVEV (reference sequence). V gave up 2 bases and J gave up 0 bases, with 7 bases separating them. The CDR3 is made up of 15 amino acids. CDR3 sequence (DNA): TGTGCCAGCAGTTTAATGGCCGCAACTAATGAAAAACTGTTTTTT. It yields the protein CASSLMAATNEKLFF.

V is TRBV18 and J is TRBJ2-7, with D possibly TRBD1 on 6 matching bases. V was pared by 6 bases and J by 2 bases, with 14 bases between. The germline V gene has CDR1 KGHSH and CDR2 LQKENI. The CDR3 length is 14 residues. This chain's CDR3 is CASSPDRFPYEQYF. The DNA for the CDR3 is TGTGCCAGCTCTCCCGACAGGTTCCCCTACGAGCAGTACTTC. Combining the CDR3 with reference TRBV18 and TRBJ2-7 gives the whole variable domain NAGVMQNPRHLVRRRGQEARLRCSPMKGHSHVYWYRQLPEEGLKFMVYLQKENIIDESGMPKERFSAEFPKEGPSILRIQQVVRGDSAAYFCASSPDRFPYEQYFGPGTRLTVT.

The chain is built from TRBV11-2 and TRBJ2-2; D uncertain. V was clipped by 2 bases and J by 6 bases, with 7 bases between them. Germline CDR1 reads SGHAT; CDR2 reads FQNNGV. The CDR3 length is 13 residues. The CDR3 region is CASSLLSAGELFF. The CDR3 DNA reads TGTGCCAGCAGCTTACTTTCCGCCGGGGAGCTGTTTTTT.

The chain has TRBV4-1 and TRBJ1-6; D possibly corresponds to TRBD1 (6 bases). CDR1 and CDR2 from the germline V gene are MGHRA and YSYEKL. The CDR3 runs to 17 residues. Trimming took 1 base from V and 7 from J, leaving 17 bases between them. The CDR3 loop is CASSQGPRGAGNSPLHF. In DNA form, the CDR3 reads TGCGCCAGCAGCCAAGGCCCGCGGGGGGCTGGAAATTCACCCCTCCACTTT.

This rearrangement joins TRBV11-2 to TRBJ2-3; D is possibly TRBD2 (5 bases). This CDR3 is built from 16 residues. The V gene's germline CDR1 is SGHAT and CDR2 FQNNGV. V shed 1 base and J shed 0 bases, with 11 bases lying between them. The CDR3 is CASSLGDSESTDTQYF. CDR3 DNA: TGTGCCAGCAGCTTAGGGGATAGCGAAAGCACAGATACGCAGTATTTT.

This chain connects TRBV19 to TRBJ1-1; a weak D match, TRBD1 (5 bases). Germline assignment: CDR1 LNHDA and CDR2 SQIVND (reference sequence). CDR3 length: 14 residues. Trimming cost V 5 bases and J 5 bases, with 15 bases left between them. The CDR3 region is CASSSQDQKTEAFF. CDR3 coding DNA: TGTGCCAGTAGTTCACAGGACCAGAAGACTGAAGCTTTCTTT.

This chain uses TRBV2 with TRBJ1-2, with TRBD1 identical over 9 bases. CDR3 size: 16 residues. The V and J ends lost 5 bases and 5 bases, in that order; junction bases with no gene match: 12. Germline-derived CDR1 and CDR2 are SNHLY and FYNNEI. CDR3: CASSRGTGWLSYGYTF. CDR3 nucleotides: TGTGCCAGCAGTCGCGGGACAGGGTGGCTTTCGTATGGCTACACCTTC.

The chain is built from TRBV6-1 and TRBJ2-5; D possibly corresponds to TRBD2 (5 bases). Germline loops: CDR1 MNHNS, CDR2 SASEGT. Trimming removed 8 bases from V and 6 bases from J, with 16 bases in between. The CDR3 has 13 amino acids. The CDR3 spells CASSPGPGKTQYF. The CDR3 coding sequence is TGTGCCAGCTCTCCGGGCCCGGGGAAGACCCAGTACTTC.

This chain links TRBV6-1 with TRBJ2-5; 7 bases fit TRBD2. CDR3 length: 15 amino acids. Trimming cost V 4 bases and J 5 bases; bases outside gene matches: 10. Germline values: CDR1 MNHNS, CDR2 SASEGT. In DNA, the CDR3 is TGTGCCAGCAGTGCCATTGGGGGGGTGGGGGAGACCCAGTACTTC. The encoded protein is CASSAIGGVGETQYF.